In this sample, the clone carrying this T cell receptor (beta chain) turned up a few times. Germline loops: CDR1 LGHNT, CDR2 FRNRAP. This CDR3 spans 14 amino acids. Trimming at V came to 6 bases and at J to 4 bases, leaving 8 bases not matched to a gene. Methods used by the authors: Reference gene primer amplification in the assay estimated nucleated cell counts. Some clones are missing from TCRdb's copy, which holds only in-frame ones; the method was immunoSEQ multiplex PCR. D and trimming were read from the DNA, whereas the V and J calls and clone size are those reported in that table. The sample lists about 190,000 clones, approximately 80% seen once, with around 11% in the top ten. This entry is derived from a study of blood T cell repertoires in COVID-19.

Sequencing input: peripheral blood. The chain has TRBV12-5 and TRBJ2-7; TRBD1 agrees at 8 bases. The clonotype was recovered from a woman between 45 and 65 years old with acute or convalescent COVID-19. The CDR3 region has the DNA TGTGCTAGTGGATCGGACAGGGTGGGATACGAGCAGTACTTC. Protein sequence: CASGSDRVGYEQYF.